This T cell receptor (beta chain) was retrieved from a study of blood T cell repertoires in COVID-19. The germline gives CDR1 MNHEY, CDR2 SMNVEV (reference sequence). V lost 6 bases to trimming and J lost 5 bases, with 10 bases between them. The CDR3 extends over 12 amino acids. The table came from immunoSEQ multiplex PCR; TCRdb's copy has only in-frame clones and leaves some out. The repertoire holds fewer than 100,000 clones, with about 89% as singletons. This receptor was obtained from a human donor with acute or convalescent COVID-19. The donor label of this sample is uncertain. The rearrangement joins TRBV27 to TRBJ1-1, with TRBD1 as a possible D gene (6 bases). Sequencing was performed on peripheral blood. Here the CDR3 reads CASSKGGTEAFF. The DNA of the CDR3 is TGTGCCAGCAGCAAGGGGGGGACTGAAGCTTTCTTT.